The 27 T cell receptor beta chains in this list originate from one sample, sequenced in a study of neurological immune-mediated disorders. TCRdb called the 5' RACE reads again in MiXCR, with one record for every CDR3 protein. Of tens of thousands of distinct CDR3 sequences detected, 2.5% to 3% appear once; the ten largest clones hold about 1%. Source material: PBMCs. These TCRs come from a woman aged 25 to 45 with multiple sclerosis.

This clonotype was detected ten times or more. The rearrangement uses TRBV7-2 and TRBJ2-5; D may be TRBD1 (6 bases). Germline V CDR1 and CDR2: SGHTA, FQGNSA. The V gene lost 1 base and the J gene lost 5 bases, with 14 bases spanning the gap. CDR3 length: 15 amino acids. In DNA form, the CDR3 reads TGTGCCAGCAGCTTAGGGCCAGGGGCTGGGGAGACCCAGTACTTC. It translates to CASSLGPGAGETQYF.

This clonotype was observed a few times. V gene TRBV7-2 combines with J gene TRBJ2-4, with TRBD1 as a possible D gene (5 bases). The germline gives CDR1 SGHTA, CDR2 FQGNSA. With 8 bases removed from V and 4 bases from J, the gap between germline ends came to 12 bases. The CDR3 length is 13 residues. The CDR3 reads CASGDRIKNIQYF. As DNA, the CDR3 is TGTGCCAGCGGCGACAGAATTAAAAACATTCAGTACTTC.

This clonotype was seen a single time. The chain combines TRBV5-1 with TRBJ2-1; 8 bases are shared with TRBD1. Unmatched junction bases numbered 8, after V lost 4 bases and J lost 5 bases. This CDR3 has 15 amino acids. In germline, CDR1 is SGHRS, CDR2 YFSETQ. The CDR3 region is CASSPGGQTHNEQFF. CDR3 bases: TGCGCCAGCAGCCCAGGGGGCCAAACTCACAATGAGCAGTTCTTC.

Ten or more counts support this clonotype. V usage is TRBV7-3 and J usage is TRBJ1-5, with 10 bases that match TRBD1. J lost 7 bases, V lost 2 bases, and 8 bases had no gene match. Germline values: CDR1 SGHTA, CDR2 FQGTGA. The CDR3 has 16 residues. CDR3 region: CASSLSGDRGEQPQHF. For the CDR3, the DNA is TGTGCCAGCAGCTTATCGGGGGACAGGGGAGAACAGCCCCAGCATTTT.

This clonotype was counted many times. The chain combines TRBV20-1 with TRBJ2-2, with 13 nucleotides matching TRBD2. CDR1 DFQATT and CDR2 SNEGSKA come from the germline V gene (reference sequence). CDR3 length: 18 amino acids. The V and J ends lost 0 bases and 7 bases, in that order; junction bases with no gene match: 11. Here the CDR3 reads CSARDYRTSGSRNGELFF. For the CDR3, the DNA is TGCAGTGCTAGAGATTACCGGACTAGCGGGAGTAGGAACGGGGAGCTGTTTTTT.

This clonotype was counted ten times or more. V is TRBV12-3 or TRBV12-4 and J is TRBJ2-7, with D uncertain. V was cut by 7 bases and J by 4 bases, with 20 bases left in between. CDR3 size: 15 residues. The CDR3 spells CASTYGPLEKYEQYF. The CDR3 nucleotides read TGTGCCAGCACCTACGGCCCTTTGGAAAAATACGAGCAGTACTTC.

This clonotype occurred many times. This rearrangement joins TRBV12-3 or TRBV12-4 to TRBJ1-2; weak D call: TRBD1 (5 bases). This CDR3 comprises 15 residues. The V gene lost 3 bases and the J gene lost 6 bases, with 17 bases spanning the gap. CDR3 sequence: CASSLGTSTPDGYTF. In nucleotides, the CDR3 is TGTGCCAGCAGTTTGGGGACCAGTACCCCCGATGGCTACACCTTC.

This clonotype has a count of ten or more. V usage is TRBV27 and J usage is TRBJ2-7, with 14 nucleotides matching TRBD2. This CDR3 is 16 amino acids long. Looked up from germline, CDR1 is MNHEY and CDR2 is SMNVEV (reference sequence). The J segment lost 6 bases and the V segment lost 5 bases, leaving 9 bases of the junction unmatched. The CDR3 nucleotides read TGTGCCAGCAGTCCGACTAGCGGGAGGGCTTTTGGCGAGCAGTACTTC. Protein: CASSPTSGRAFGEQYF.

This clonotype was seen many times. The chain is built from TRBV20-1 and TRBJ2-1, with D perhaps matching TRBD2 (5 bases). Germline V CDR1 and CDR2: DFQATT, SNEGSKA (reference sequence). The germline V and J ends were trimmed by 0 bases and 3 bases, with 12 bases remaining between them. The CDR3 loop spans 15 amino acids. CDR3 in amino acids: CSARDAQRSYNEQFF. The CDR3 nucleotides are TGCAGTGCTAGAGATGCCCAGCGGAGCTACAATGAGCAGTTCTTC.

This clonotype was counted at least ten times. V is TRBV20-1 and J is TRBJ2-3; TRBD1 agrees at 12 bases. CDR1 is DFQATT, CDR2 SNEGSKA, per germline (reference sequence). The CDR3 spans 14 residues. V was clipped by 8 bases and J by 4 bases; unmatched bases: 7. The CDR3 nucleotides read TGCAGTCCGGGACAGGGGGCTATAGCAGATACGCAGTATTTT. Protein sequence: CSPGQGAIADTQYF.

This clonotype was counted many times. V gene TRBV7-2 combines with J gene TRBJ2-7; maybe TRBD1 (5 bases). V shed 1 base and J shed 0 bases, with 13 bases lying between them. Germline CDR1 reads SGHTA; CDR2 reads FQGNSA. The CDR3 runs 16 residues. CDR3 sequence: CASSLDSRQGSYEQYF. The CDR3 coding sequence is TGTGCCAGCAGCTTAGATAGTCGGCAGGGCTCCTACGAGCAGTACTTC.

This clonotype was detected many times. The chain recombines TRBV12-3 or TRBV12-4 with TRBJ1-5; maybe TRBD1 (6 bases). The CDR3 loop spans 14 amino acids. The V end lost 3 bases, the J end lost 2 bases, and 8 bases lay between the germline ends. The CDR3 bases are TGTGCCAGCAGTTTCGCAGGGGGCAATCAGCCCCAGCATTTT. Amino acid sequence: CASSFAGGNQPQHF.

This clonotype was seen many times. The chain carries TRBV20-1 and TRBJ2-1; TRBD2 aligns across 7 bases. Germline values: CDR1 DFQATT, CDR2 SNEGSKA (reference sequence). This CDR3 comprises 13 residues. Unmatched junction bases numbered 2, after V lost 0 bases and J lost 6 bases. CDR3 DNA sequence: TGCAGTGCTAGAGATCGGGGGGTCAATGAGCAGTTCTTC. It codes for CSARDRGVNEQFF.

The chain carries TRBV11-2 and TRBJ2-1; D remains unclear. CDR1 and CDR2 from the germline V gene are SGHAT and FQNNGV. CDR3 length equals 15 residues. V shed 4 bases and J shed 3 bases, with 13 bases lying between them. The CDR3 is CASSSRGRYYNEQFF. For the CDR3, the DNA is TGTGCCAGCAGCTCTAGAGGCCGCTACTACAATGAGCAGTTCTTC.

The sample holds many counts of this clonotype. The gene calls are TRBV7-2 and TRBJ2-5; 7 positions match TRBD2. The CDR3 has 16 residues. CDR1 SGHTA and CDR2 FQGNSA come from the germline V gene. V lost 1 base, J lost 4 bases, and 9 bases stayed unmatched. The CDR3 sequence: CASSLVARESLETQYF. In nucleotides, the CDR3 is TGTGCCAGCAGCTTAGTCGCGCGGGAGTCTCTAGAGACCCAGTACTTC.

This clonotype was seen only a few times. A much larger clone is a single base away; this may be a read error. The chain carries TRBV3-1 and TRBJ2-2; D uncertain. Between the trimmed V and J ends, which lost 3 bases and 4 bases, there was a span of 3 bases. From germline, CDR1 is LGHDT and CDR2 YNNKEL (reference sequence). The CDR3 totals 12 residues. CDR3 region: CASSHFTGELFF. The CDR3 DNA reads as TGTGCCAGCAGCCACTTCACCGGGGAGCTGTTTTTT.

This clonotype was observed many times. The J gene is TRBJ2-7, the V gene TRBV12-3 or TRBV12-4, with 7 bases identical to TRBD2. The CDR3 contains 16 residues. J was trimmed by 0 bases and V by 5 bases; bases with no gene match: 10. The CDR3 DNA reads TGTGCCAGCAGTCTCATTTCGGGAGGAAGCTCCTACGAGCAGTACTTC. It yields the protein CASSLISGGSSYEQYF.

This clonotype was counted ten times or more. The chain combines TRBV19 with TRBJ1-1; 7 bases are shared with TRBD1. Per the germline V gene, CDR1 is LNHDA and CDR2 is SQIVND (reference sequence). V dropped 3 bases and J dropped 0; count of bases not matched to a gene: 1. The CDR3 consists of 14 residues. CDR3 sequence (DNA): TGTGCCAGTAGTATCGACAGGGTGAACACTGAAGCTTTCTTT. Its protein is CASSIDRVNTEAFF.

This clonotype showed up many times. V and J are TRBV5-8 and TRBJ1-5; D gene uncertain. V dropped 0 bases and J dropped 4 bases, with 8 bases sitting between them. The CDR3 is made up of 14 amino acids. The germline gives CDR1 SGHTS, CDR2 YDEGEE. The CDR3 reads CASSLAQSNQPQHF. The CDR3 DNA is TGTGCCAGCAGCTTGGCGCAAAGTAATCAGCCCCAGCATTTT.

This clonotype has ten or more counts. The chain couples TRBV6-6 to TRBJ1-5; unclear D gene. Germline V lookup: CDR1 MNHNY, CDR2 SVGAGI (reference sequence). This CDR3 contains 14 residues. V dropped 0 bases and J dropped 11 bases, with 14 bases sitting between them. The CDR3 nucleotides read TGTGCCAGCAGTTACTCGAGTAGCCCGACCGCCCAGCATTTT. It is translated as CASSYSSSPTAQHF.

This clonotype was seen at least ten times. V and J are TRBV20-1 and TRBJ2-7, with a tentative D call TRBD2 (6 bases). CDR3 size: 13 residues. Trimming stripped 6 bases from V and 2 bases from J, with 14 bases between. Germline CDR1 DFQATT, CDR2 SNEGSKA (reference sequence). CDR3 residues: CSAGGVSPYEQYF. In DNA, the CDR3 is TGCAGTGCAGGCGGGGTTAGCCCCTACGAGCAGTACTTC.

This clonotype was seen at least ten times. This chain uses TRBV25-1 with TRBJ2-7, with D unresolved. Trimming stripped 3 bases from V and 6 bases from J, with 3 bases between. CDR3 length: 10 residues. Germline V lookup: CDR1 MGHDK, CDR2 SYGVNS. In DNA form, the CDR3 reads TGTGCCAGCAGTGACGGCGAGCAGTACTTC. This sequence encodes CASSDGEQYF.

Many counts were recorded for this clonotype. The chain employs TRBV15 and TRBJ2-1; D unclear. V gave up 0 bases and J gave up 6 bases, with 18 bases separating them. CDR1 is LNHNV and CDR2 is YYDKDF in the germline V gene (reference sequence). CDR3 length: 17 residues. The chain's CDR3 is CATSRESAGFGSNEQFF. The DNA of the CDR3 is TGTGCCACCAGCAGAGAAAGTGCCGGTTTCGGGTCCAATGAGCAGTTCTTC.

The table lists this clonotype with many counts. The DNA for the CDR3 is TGCAGCGTTGAAATCGGGGCCCAAGAGACCCAGTACTTC. This gives the protein CSVEIGAQETQYF. The chain joins TRBV29-1 to TRBJ2-5; perhaps D is TRBD1 or TRBD2 (5 bases each). The V gene's germline CDR1 is SQVTM and CDR2 ANQGSEA. Trimming took 2 bases from V and 1 from J, leaving 8 bases between them. The CDR3 loop spans 13 amino acids.

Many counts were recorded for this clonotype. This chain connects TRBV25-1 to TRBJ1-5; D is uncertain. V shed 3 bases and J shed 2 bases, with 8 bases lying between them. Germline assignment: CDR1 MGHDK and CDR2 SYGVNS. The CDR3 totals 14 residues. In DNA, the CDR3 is TGTGCCAGCAGTGAGCACAGCCGCAATCAGCCCCAGCATTTT. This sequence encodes CASSEHSRNQPQHF.

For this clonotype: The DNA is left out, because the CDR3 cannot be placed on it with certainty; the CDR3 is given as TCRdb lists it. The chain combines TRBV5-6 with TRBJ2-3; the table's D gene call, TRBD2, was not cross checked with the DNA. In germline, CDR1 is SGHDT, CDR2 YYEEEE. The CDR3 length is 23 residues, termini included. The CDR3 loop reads CASSFYICSAKSTPGLNTDTQYF.

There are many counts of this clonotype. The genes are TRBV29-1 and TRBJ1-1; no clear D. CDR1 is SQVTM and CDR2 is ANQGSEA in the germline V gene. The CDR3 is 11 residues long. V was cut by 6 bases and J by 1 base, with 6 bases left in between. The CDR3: CSVGRNTEAFF. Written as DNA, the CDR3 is TGCAGCGTAGGACGGAACACTGAAGCTTTCTTT.